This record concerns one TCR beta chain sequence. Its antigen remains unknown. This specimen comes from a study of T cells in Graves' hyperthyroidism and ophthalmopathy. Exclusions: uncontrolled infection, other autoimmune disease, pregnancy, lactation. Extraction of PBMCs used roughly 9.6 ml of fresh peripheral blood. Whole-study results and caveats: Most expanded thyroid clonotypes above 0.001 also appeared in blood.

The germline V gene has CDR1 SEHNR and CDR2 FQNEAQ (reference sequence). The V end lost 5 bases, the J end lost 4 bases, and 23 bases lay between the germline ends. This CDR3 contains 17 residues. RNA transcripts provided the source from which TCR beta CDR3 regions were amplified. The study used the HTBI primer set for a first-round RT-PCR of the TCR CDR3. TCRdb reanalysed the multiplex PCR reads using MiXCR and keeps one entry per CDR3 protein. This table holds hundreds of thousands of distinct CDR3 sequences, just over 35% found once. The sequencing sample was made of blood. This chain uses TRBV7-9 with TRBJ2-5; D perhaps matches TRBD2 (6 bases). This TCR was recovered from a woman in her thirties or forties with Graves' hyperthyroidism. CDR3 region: CASSQDPPGGKLETQYF. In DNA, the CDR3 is TGTGCCAGCAGCCAAGACCCACCTGGGGGGAAATTAGAGACCCAGTACTTC.